This passage covers 10 T cell receptor beta chains from one sample sequenced in a study of beta chain features in type 1 diabetes. Overall study results and limits: For Type 1 diabetes patients, all four CD4+ subsets carried TCRB CDR3s that were moderately but significantly shorter.

Their cognate antigens are unknown. Isolated RNA was reverse transcribed in full, so expressed TCRB transcripts were sequenced. Assay: immunoSEQ multiplex PCR; the TCRdb copy retains only in-frame clones and omits some. This repertoire shows roughly 150,000 clones, around 63% found once; its top ten account for under 0.1%. The material sequenced was naive CD4+ T cells from blood. The source is a man aged 25-45 years with type 1 diabetes.

The gene calls are TRBV9 and TRBJ1-1; 8 nucleotides align to TRBD1. The CDR3 is 16 amino acids. Germline CDR1 is SGDLS and CDR2 is YYNGEE. Trimming cost V 0 bases and J 6 bases; bases outside gene matches: 10. The CDR3 reads CASSVVGGQEGSEAFF. Written as DNA, the CDR3 is TGTGCCAGCAGCGTAGTAGGGGGACAGGAGGGATCTGAAGCTTTCTTT.

The genes are TRBV10-3 and TRBJ2-1, with 9 bases fitting TRBD1. The germline gives CDR1 ENHRY, CDR2 SYGVKD. Trimming cost V 9 bases and J 3 bases; bases outside gene matches: 3. CDR3 length equals 13 residues. CDR3 sequence: CAILDRGYNEQFF. The CDR3 region has the DNA TGTGCCATTTTGGACAGGGGCTACAATGAGCAGTTCTTC.

This clone was picked up a small number of times. V and J are TRBV13 and TRBJ2-1, with TRBD1 as a possible D gene (5 bases). The CDR3 is 16 amino acids. CDR1 is PRHDT and CDR2 is FYEKMQ in the germline V gene (reference sequence). Between the trimmed V and J ends, which lost 0 bases and 2 bases, there was a span of 11 bases. CDR3 amino acids: CASSLGQGNTYNEQFF. As DNA, the CDR3 is TGTGCCAGCAGCTTAGGGCAGGGTAACACCTACAATGAGCAGTTCTTC.

This sequence joins TRBV5-1 and TRBJ1-1; TRBD1 is a possible D gene (5 bases). From germline, CDR1 is SGHRS and CDR2 YFSETQ. Deletions cut 0 bases from V and 1 base from J, with 10 bases between. The CDR3 is 15 amino acids. The CDR3 reads CASSLGVTGNTEAFF. The CDR3, as DNA: TGCGCCAGCAGCTTGGGGGTCACAGGGAACACTGAAGCTTTCTTT.

The chain has TRBV30 and TRBJ1-4; no firm D call. The CDR3 loop spans 13 amino acids. CDR1 is GTSNPN and CDR2 is SVGIG in the germline V gene (reference sequence). V was clipped by 7 bases and J by 3 bases, with 12 bases between them. The CDR3 is CAYTEGPNEKLFF. DNA of the CDR3: TGTGCCTACACCGAAGGACCTAATGAAAAACTGTTTTTT.

The rearrangement joins TRBV11-2 to TRBJ1-1; tentative D call: TRBD1 (5 bases). The V gene's germline CDR1 is SGHAT and CDR2 FQNNGV. CDR3 length: 17 residues. The germline V and J ends were trimmed by 3 bases and 0 bases, with 17 bases remaining between them. CDR3 amino acids: CASSFTPGRTMNTEAFF. Written as DNA, the CDR3 is TGTGCCAGCAGCTTTACGCCGGGACGTACCATGAACACTGAAGCTTTCTTT. Full variable domain (rest looked up from reference TRBV11-2 and TRBJ1-1): EAGVAQSPRYKIIEKRQSVAFWCNPISGHATLYWYQQILGQGPKLLIQFQNNGVVDDSQLPKDRFSAERLKGVDSTLKIQPAKLEDSAVYLCASSFTPGRTMNTEAFFGQGTRLTVV.

The chain carries TRBV2 and TRBJ2-4; a possible D gene is TRBD1 (5 bases). Germline CDR1 SNHLY, CDR2 FYNNEI. The CDR3 extends over 14 amino acids. Trimming removed 1 base from V and 2 bases from J, with 6 bases in between. The CDR3, as DNA: TGTGCCAGCAGTGAAGAGGGGACCAAAAACATTCAGTACTTC. Its protein product is CASSEEGTKNIQYF.

This clone was detected only a few times. The chain uses TRBV4-3 and TRBJ1-6; D is unresolved. Germline lookup yields CDR1 LGHNA and CDR2 YSLEER. The ends were cut back, 1 base at V and 8 bases at J, with 12 bases in the middle. The CDR3 has 15 residues. CDR3 amino acids: CASSQGSSRHSPLHF. CDR3 nucleotide sequence: TGCGCCAGCAGCCAAGGCTCAAGCCGGCATTCACCCCTCCACTTT.

V gene TRBV4-3 combines with J gene TRBJ1-6, with a weak D call TRBD1 (5 bases). V lost 3 bases and J 5 bases, leaving 14 bases between the germline ends. This CDR3 is 16 amino acids long. CDR1 LGHNA and CDR2 YSLEER come from the germline V gene. The CDR3 sequence: CASSQQGLKNNSPLHF. CDR3 nucleotide sequence: TGCGCCAGCAGCCAGCAGGGTTTGAAGAATAATTCACCCCTCCACTTT.

This sequence joins TRBV5-4 and TRBJ2-1; 15 positions match TRBD2. The CDR3 spans 17 residues. Trimming removed 4 bases from V and 9 bases from J; junction bases left unmatched: 11. CDR1 and CDR2 from the germline V gene are SGHNT and YYREEE (reference sequence). Written as DNA, the CDR3 is TGTGCCAGCAGCCCGGGACTAGCGGGGGGATCCCCCACTGAGCAGTTCTTC. It specifies CASSPGLAGGSPTEQFF.